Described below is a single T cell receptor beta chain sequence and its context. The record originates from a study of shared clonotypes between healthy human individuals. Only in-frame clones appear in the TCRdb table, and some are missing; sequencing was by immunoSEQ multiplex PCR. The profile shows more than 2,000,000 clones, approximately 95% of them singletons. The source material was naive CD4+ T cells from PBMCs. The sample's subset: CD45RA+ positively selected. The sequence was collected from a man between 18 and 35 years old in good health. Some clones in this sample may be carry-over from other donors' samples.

CDR3 residues: CASSRDRQGDEKLFF. Here the CDR3 DNA reads TGCGCCAGCAGCCGAGACAGACAGGGGGATGAAAAACTGTTTTTT. This rearrangement joins TRBV4-1 to TRBJ1-4; 9 nucleotides align to TRBD1. Germline V gene data show CDR1 as MGHRA and CDR2 as YSYEKL. V trimming: 4 bases; J trimming: 6 bases; junction bases outside the gene matches: 6. This CDR3 has 15 residues.